Listed below are T cell receptor beta chains from one sample, sequenced in a study of blood T cell repertoires in COVID-19. Generated by immunoSEQ multiplex PCR, the TCRdb table keeps only in-frame clones and is missing some. The table records some 150,000 clones, roughly 82% of them present only once. The specimen sequenced was peripheral blood. These receptors were obtained from a woman in her forties or fifties in a cohort sampled during active or convalescent COVID-19. The CDR3 runs from the conserved cysteine through the conserved F or W. A D gene is named only where the DNA matches it firmly. Clone size is not always given. Where it is, it says once, few, many or a class for expanded clones.

cdr3_nt: TGCGCCAGCAGCCACACCCCTAGCGGGGGGGCCCACGAGCAGTACTTC
cdr3_aa: CASSHTPSGGAHEQYF
j_call: TRBJ2-7
d_call: TRBD2
clone_size: -
v_call: TRBV5-1

cdr3_nt: TGTGCCAGCAGCTTTCGGCAGGGTGGTAGCACAGATACGCAGTATTTT
cdr3_aa: CASSFRQGGSTDTQYF
j_call: TRBJ2-3
d_call: -
clone_size: -
v_call: TRBV5-6

cdr3_nt: TGCAGCGTTGAAGGCCCAGGGGTGGATGGCTACACCTTC
cdr3_aa: CSVEGPGVDGYTF
j_call: TRBJ1-2
d_call: -
clone_size: -
v_call: TRBV29-1

cdr3_nt: TGTGCCAGCAGCTTACTGCGGGGGGGAGTAGATACGCAGTATTTT
cdr3_aa: CASSLLRGGVDTQYF
j_call: TRBJ2-3
d_call: TRBD2
clone_size: once
v_call: TRBV7-3

cdr3_nt: TGTGCCAGCAGCTTAGGTTACGAGACAGTCAACACTGAAGCTTTCTTT
cdr3_aa: CASSLGYETVNTEAFF
j_call: TRBJ1-1
d_call: -
clone_size: -
v_call: TRBV7-2

cdr3_nt: TGTGCCAGCAGCTTGGGGGGCGGGGGTCACCCAGATACGCAGTATTTT
cdr3_aa: CASSLGGGGHPDTQYF
j_call: TRBJ2-3
d_call: TRBD2
clone_size: -
v_call: TRBV5-4

cdr3_nt: TGTGCCATCAGTCCTGGCGGGGTGATCGCAGATACGCAGTATTTT
cdr3_aa: CAISPGGVIADTQYF
j_call: TRBJ2-3
d_call: -
clone_size: -
v_call: TRBV10-3

cdr3_nt: TGTGCCACCACCAAGGGGGGGTTCGGTAACACCGGGGAGCTGTTTTTT
cdr3_aa: CATTKGGFGNTGELFF
j_call: TRBJ2-2
d_call: -
clone_size: -
v_call: TRBV24-1

cdr3_nt: TGTGCCAGCAGCCTCAACCGGGACAGATACGAGCAGTACTTC
cdr3_aa: CASSLNRDRYEQYF
j_call: TRBJ2-7
d_call: TRBD1
clone_size: -
v_call: TRBV14

cdr3_nt: TGTGCCAGCAGCTACCGGGACAGGAGAATGAGTGGCTACACCTTC
cdr3_aa: CASSYRDRRMSGYTF
j_call: TRBJ1-2
d_call: TRBD1
clone_size: -
v_call: TRBV7-8

cdr3_nt: TGTGCCAGCAGCCCGGCTCCTTGGGGGGGCACTGAAGCTTTCTTT
cdr3_aa: CASSPAPWGGTEAFF
j_call: TRBJ1-1
d_call: -
clone_size: -
v_call: TRBV5-4

cdr3_nt: TGTGCCAGCAGCTATACCTTGACTAGCGGGGGCTACAATGAGCAGTTCTTC
cdr3_aa: CASSYTLTSGGYNEQFF
j_call: TRBJ2-1
d_call: TRBD2
clone_size: -
v_call: TRBV11-2

cdr3_nt: TGCGCCAGCAGTCCCACGACAGGAAAAAACACCGGGGAGCTGTTTTTT
cdr3_aa: CASSPTTGKNTGELFF
j_call: TRBJ2-2
d_call: -
clone_size: -
v_call: TRBV4-1

cdr3_nt: TGCGCCAGGACAGGGGAAGAGACCCAGTACTTC
cdr3_aa: CARTGEETQYF
j_call: TRBJ2-5
d_call: TRBD1
clone_size: -
v_call: TRBV5-1

cdr3_nt: TGTGCCAGTAGTATTAATCGCTGGGGCGATCAGCCCCAGCATTTT
cdr3_aa: CASSINRWGDQPQHF
j_call: TRBJ1-5
d_call: -
clone_size: -
v_call: TRBV19

cdr3_nt: TGTGCCAGCAGTGTCTCGGATGGCTACACCTTC
cdr3_aa: CASSVSDGYTF
j_call: TRBJ1-2
d_call: -
clone_size: -
v_call: TRBV2

cdr3_nt: TGTGCCAGTAGGGTCGACAGGACCAGCTCTGGGGCCAACGTCCTGACTTTC
cdr3_aa: CASRVDRTSSGANVLTF
j_call: TRBJ2-6
d_call: -
clone_size: -
v_call: TRBV19

cdr3_nt: TGTGCCATCAGCAGGACAGGGGAGACCGGGGAGCTGTTTTTT
cdr3_aa: CAISRTGETGELFF
j_call: TRBJ2-2
d_call: TRBD1
clone_size: few
v_call: TRBV10-3

cdr3_nt: TGTGCCAGCAGCCCCGGGACAGACTATGGCTACACCTTC
cdr3_aa: CASSPGTDYGYTF
j_call: TRBJ1-2
d_call: TRBD1
clone_size: few
v_call: TRBV2

cdr3_nt: TGCGCCAGCAGCCCTGGGCCCTTCCCTGGCTACACCTTC
cdr3_aa: CASSPGPFPGYTF
j_call: TRBJ1-2
d_call: -
clone_size: few
v_call: TRBV4-1

cdr3_nt: TGTGCCAGCAGGACTAGCGGGGGGGCCACGGGTGAGCAGTTCTTC
cdr3_aa: CASRTSGGATGEQFF
j_call: TRBJ2-1
d_call: TRBD2
clone_size: -
v_call: TRBV6-6

cdr3_nt: TGTGCCAGCAGCTTAGGGGAGGGGAACTCTCCCCTCCACTTT
cdr3_aa: CASSLGEGNSPLHF
j_call: TRBJ1-6
d_call: -
clone_size: -
v_call: TRBV7-9

cdr3_nt: TGTGCCAGCAGCAAACTCGGACTAGCGGGGGGGCCAGGAGATACGCAGTATTTT
cdr3_aa: CASSKLGLAGGPGDTQYF
j_call: TRBJ2-3
d_call: TRBD2
clone_size: few
v_call: TRBV13

cdr3_nt: TGTGCCAGCAGGCCACCGGGACAGGGGCATTCACCCCTCCACTTT
cdr3_aa: CASRPPGQGHSPLHF
j_call: TRBJ1-6
d_call: TRBD1
clone_size: few
v_call: TRBV5-8

cdr3_nt: TGTGCCAGCAGCCAACGCGGGGGGGTTCGTGAGACCCAGTACTTC
cdr3_aa: CASSQRGGVRETQYF
j_call: TRBJ2-5
d_call: TRBD2
clone_size: -
v_call: TRBV3-1/TRBV3-2

cdr3_nt: TGTGCCAGCAGCCGGGTCCAGGAGGCCTACGAGCAGTACTTC
cdr3_aa: CASSRVQEAYEQYF
j_call: TRBJ2-7
d_call: -
clone_size: many
v_call: TRBV3-1/TRBV3-2

cdr3_nt: TGTGCCAGCAGCTTAGGGGCGGTCCCAGGGCAGCCCCAGCATTTT
cdr3_aa: CASSLGAVPGQPQHF
j_call: TRBJ1-5
d_call: -
clone_size: few
v_call: TRBV7-8

cdr3_nt: TGTGCTAGCAGCCTAGGGACAGGGATGAATTCACCCCTCCACTTT
cdr3_aa: CASSLGTGMNSPLHF
j_call: TRBJ1-6
d_call: TRBD1
clone_size: -
v_call: TRBV7-7